The 25 T cell receptor beta chains reported below all come from one sample, sequenced in a study of cytomegalovirus exposure and HLA in healthy donors. Sequenced by immunoSEQ multiplex PCR; TCRdb stores in-frame clones only, minus some. The table shows around 63,000 clones, with roughly 90% occurring only once. Source material: PBMCs. The receptors were gathered from a woman younger than 35 in good health and CMV-seronegative.

This clone was counted once. V is TRBV13 and J is TRBJ2-3; possibly TRBD2 for D (5 bases). CDR1 and CDR2 (germline): PRHDT, FYEKMQ (reference sequence). With 5 bases removed from V and 0 bases from J, the gap between germline ends came to 15 bases. This CDR3 is 16 amino acids long. The CDR3 reads CASSTGMPTSTDTQYF. For the CDR3, the DNA is TGTGCCAGCAGCACCGGGATGCCCACCAGCACAGATACGCAGTATTTT.

In its sample, this clone was seen a few times. CDR3 sequence (DNA): TGTGCCAGCAGTGTCCTAGCGGGGAAGTCTCAAGAGACCCAGTACTTC. Translation: CASSVLAGKSQETQYF. The chain uses TRBV2 and TRBJ2-5; 9 bases map to TRBD2. The CDR3 is made up of 16 amino acids. Unmatched junction bases numbered 8, after V lost 4 bases and J lost 2 bases. The V gene's germline CDR1 is SNHLY and CDR2 FYNNEI.

This chain connects TRBV5-1 to TRBJ1-1; 7 bases fit TRBD1. This CDR3 has 15 amino acids. With V trimmed by 4 bases and J by 3 bases, 9 bases remained unmatched. Germline V lookup: CDR1 SGHRS, CDR2 YFSETQ. CDR3 region: CASSVRGGSDTEAFF. DNA of the CDR3: TGCGCCAGCAGCGTCCGAGGGGGCAGTGACACTGAAGCTTTCTTT.

V gene TRBV28 combines with J gene TRBJ1-2; D may be TRBD1 (5 bases). Germline loops: CDR1 MDHEN, CDR2 SYDVKM. The V end lost 5 bases, the J end lost 6 bases, and 19 bases lay between the germline ends. The CDR3 covers 15 residues. As DNA, the CDR3 is TGTGCCAGCAGTCCACCCCGGGACTGGAGGGATGGCTACACCTTC. It codes for CASSPPRDWRDGYTF.

The chain has TRBV5-6 and TRBJ2-7; weak D call: TRBD1 (6 bases). CDR1 SGHDT and CDR2 YYEEEE come from the germline V gene. Trimming pared 1 base from V and 9 bases from J, leaving 20 bases between. This CDR3 comprises 15 residues. CDR3 amino acids: CASSLRQGLSPAQYF. The CDR3, as DNA: TGTGCCAGCAGCTTGCGGCAGGGGCTCTCCCCGGCGCAGTACTTC.

In this sample, this clone turned up a few times. This sequence joins TRBV5-4 and TRBJ2-2; D is perhaps TRBD2 (6 bases). Germline assignment: CDR1 SGHNT and CDR2 YYREEE (reference sequence). With 3 bases removed from V and 0 bases from J, the gap between germline ends came to 18 bases. The CDR3 extends over 18 amino acids. The CDR3 DNA reads as TGTGCCAGCAGCTCTGGGGGGTTTTTGGGAGCGAACACCGGGGAGCTGTTTTTT. Translation gives CASSSGGFLGANTGELFF.

The chain combines TRBV7-2 with TRBJ1-5; D unclear. The CDR3 has 15 amino acids. Germline lookup yields CDR1 SGHTA and CDR2 FQGNSA. V gave up 0 bases and J gave up 2 bases, with 8 bases separating them. CDR3 sequence: CASSLASGGNQPQHF. The CDR3 DNA is TGTGCCAGCAGCTTAGCGAGTGGAGGCAATCAGCCCCAGCATTTT. The entire variable domain, with the rest obtained from reference TRBV7-2 and TRBJ1-5, is as follows: GAGVSQSPSNKVTEKGKDVELRCDPISGHTALYWYRQSLGQGLEFLIYFQGNSAPDKSGLPSDRFSAERTGGSVSTLTIQRTQQEDSAVYLCASSLASGGNQPQHFGDGTRLSIL.

The chain recombines TRBV2 with TRBJ1-4; perhaps TRBD1 as D (5 bases). The CDR3 contains 17 residues. Trimming removed 5 bases from V and 4 bases from J, with 20 bases in between. Germline-derived CDR1 and CDR2 are SNHLY and FYNNEI. CDR3 residues: CASSPTFLTALNEKLFF. As DNA, the CDR3 is TGTGCCAGCAGTCCGACCTTTCTGACAGCGCTTAATGAAAAACTGTTTTTT. Full variable domain (outside the CDR3, taken from reference TRBV2 and TRBJ1-4): EPEVTQTPSHQVTQMGQEVILRCVPISNHLYFYWYRQILGQKVEFLVSFYNNEISEKSEIFDDQFSVERPDGSNFTLKIRSTKLEDSAMYFCASSPTFLTALNEKLFFGSGTQLSVL.

The genes are TRBV7-2 and TRBJ2-3, with no clear D. Per germline, CDR1 SGHTA and CDR2 FQGNSA. The CDR3 runs to 14 residues. The V end was cut by 8 bases, the J end by 0 bases, with 12 bases between. The DNA of the CDR3 is TGTGCCAGCGGCTACTTCTCTAGCACAGATACGCAGTATTTT. It codes for CASGYFSSTDTQYF.

This chain joins TRBV7-2 and TRBJ2-3, with 10 nucleotides matching TRBD1. V was clipped by 9 bases and J by 0 bases; unmatched bases: 6. The CDR3 loop spans 15 amino acids. CDR1 SGHTA and CDR2 FQGNSA come from the germline V gene. DNA for the CDR3: TGTGCCAGTAAACAGGGACAGGGGAGCACAGATACGCAGTATTTT. Protein sequence: CASKQGQGSTDTQYF.

This clone occurred once. The rearrangement joins TRBV5-1 to TRBJ2-7; TRBD2 is a possible D gene (6 bases). Germline assignment: CDR1 SGHRS and CDR2 YFSETQ. The CDR3 covers 14 residues. The V end lost 0 bases, the J end lost 5 bases, and 12 bases lay between the germline ends. The CDR3 is CASSLGDSLDEQYF. In DNA form, the CDR3 reads TGCGCCAGCAGCTTGGGGGACTCCCTTGACGAGCAGTACTTC. The entire variable domain, with the rest obtained from reference TRBV5-1 and TRBJ2-7, is as follows: KAGVTQTPRYLIKTRGQQVTLSCSPISGHRSVSWYQQTPGQGLQFLFEYFSETQRNKGNFPGRFSGRQFSNSRSEMNVSTLELGDSALYLCASSLGDSLDEQYFGPGTRLTVT.

This sequence joins TRBV5-1 and TRBJ1-1; 10 nucleotides agree with TRBD1. The V gene end was trimmed by 2 bases and the J gene end by 7 bases; junction bases not matched to a gene: 11. The CDR3 totals 16 residues. The germline V gene encodes CDR1 SGHRS and CDR2 YFSETQ. Here the CDR3 reads CASSFFGQGVVGEAFF. The CDR3 nucleotides read TGCGCCAGCAGCTTCTTCGGACAGGGGGTAGTTGGTGAAGCTTTCTTT.

The rearrangement uses TRBV4-2 and TRBJ1-6; TRBD1 matches at 8 bases. CDR3 length: 16 amino acids. V shed 4 bases, J shed 5 bases, and the junction held 7 bases outside the gene matches. Germline V gene sequence: CDR1 LGHNA, CDR2 YNFKEQ. The CDR3 nucleotides read TGTGCCAGCAGCCGAGGACAGGGATCCGATAATTCACCCCTCCACTTT. This codes for CASSRGQGSDNSPLHF.

The rearrangement joins TRBV2 to TRBJ2-5, with 11 bases that match TRBD2. CDR1 and CDR2 (germline): SNHLY, FYNNEI. The ends lost 10 bases at V and 5 bases at J; junction bases unmatched: 12. CDR3 size: 15 residues. CDR3 sequence: CATSGASGGTETQYF. The CDR3, as DNA: TGTGCCACCTCTGGGGCTAGCGGGGGGACGGAGACCCAGTACTTC.

The chain is built from TRBV7-9 and TRBJ1-1; maybe TRBD1 (6 bases). From germline, CDR1 is SEHNR and CDR2 FQNEAQ (reference sequence). The germline V and J ends were trimmed by 5 bases and 4 bases, with 23 bases remaining between them. This CDR3 region has 17 residues. As DNA, the CDR3 is TGTGCCAGCAGCCCCCCCATTTCGGGGGGCGGAGGCACTGAAGCTTTCTTT. Amino acids: CASSPPISGGGGTEAFF. Full variable domain (rest looked up from reference TRBV7-9 and TRBJ1-1): DTGVSQNPRHKITKRGQNVTFRCDPISEHNRLYWYRQTLGQGPEFLTYFQNEAQLEKSRLLSDRFSAERPKGSFSTLEIQRTEQGDSAMYLCASSPPISGGGGTEAFFGQGTRLTVV.

The rearrangement joins TRBV14 to TRBJ2-3; no reliable D call. There are 13 residues in the CDR3. V lost 6 bases to trimming and J lost 1 base, with 8 bases between them. In germline, CDR1 is SGHDN, CDR2 FVKESK. CDR3 in DNA: TGTGCCAGCAGGAGGTTTGGCACAGATACGCAGTATTTT. Translation gives CASRRFGTDTQYF.

The rearrangement links TRBV6-1 to TRBJ2-5; TRBD2 is a possible D gene (6 bases). V was clipped by 8 bases and J by 3 bases, with 13 bases between them. The germline V gene has CDR1 MNHNS and CDR2 SASEGT. The CDR3 is 13 residues long. In DNA form, the CDR3 reads TGTGCCAGCTCCTGGCGGGGAGAAGAGACCCAGTACTTC. Amino acids: CASSWRGEETQYF.

V gene TRBV30 combines with J gene TRBJ1-2; TRBD1 agrees at 7 bases. The CDR3 loop spans 14 amino acids. Germline lookup yields CDR1 GTSNPN and CDR2 SVGIG (reference sequence). Trimming at V came to 3 bases and at J to 5 bases, leaving 9 bases not matched to a gene. The CDR3 loop is CAWSDTGTAYGYTF. In nucleotides, the CDR3 is TGTGCCTGGAGCGACACCGGGACAGCTTATGGCTACACCTTC.

The rearrangement links TRBV19 to TRBJ1-5; D is perhaps TRBD1 (5 bases). The CDR3 consists of 14 residues. CDR1 LNHDA and CDR2 SQIVND come from the germline V gene (reference sequence). Trimming pared 3 bases from V and 2 bases from J, leaving 8 bases between. The DNA for the CDR3 is TGTGCCAGTAGTATGAGCAGGGGCAATCAGCCCCAGCATTTT. This gives the protein CASSMSRGNQPQHF.

The chain combines TRBV30 with TRBJ1-3; D not certain. V shed 0 bases and J shed 4 bases, with 10 bases lying between them. This CDR3 spans 14 amino acids. From germline, CDR1 is GTSNPN and CDR2 SVGIG (reference sequence). The CDR3 region has the DNA TGTGCCTGGAGTGTACTTAGGGAGGGAAACACCATATATTTT. As protein: CAWSVLREGNTIYF.

The chain is built from TRBV19 and TRBJ1-1; 8 bases line up with TRBD1. The V gene end was trimmed by 8 bases and the J gene end by 1 base; junction bases not matched to a gene: 3. The CDR3 totals 13 residues. CDR1 LNHDA and CDR2 SQIVND come from the germline V gene (reference sequence). The CDR3 is CASSGGGNTEAFF. The CDR3 DNA follows: TGTGCCAGTTCAGGGGGCGGGAACACTGAAGCTTTCTTT. Variable domain in full (rest from reference TRBV19 and TRBJ1-1): DGGITQSPKYLFRKEGQNVTLSCEQNLNHDAMYWYRQDPGQGLRLIYYSQIVNDFQKGDIAEGYSVSREKKESFPLTVTSAQKNPTAFYLCASSGGGNTEAFFGQGTRLTVV.

The chain uses TRBV4-2 and TRBJ1-2, with 10 bases matching TRBD1. The CDR3 has 14 amino acids. Germline CDR1 LGHNA, CDR2 YNFKEQ. V lost 4 bases to trimming and J lost 5 bases; unmatched junction nucleotides: 4. The CDR3 nucleotides read TGTGCCAGCAGCCGACCGGGACAGGGGTATGGCTACACCTTC. As protein: CASSRPGQGYGYTF.

This chain connects TRBV19 to TRBJ2-7, with 7 bases aligning to TRBD1. V shed 5 bases and J 4 bases; nucleotides not matched to a gene: 8. Germline V gene sequence: CDR1 LNHDA, CDR2 SQIVND (reference sequence). The CDR3 is 14 residues long. CDR3 bases: TGTGCCAGTAGTTCAGGGGACAGTAGATACGAGCAGTACTTC. Translating it yields CASSSGDSRYEQYF. The variable domain in full, completed from reference TRBV19 and TRBJ2-7, reads DGGITQSPKYLFRKEGQNVTLSCEQNLNHDAMYWYRQDPGQGLRLIYYSQIVNDFQKGDIAEGYSVSREKKESFPLTVTSAQKNPTAFYLCASSSGDSRYEQYFGPGTRLTVT.

This chain connects TRBV11-3 to TRBJ2-2; the D is unclear. This CDR3 is 15 amino acids long. Trimming left V 3 bases short and J 4 bases short, with 12 bases between. Germline V gene data show CDR1 as SGHNT and CDR2 as YENEEA. DNA of the CDR3: TGTGCCAGCAGCTTCGGTGGATGGGCCACCGGGGAGCTGTTTTTT. It translates to CASSFGGWATGELFF.

The chain employs TRBV7-8 and TRBJ2-5; D call uncertain. V dropped 0 bases and J dropped 4 bases, with 6 bases sitting between them. This CDR3 comprises 13 residues. Germline assignment: CDR1 SGHVS and CDR2 FQNEAQ. Here the CDR3 reads CASSLARLETQYF. Here the CDR3 DNA reads TGTGCCAGCAGCTTAGCCAGATTAGAGACCCAGTACTTC.